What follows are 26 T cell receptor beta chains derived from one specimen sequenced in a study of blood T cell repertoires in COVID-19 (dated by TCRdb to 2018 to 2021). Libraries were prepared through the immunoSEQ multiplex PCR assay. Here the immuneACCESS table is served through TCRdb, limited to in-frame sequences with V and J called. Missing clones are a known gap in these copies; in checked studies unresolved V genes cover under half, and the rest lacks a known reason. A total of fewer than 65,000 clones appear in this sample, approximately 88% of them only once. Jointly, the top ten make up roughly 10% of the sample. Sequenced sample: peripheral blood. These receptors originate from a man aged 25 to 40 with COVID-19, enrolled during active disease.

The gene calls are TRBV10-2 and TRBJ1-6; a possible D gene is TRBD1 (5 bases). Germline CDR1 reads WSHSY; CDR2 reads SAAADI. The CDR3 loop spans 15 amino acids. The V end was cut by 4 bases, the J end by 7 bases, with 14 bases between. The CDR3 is CASSGRGAVNSPLHF. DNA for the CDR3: TGCGCCAGCAGTGGCCGTGGGGCGGTGAATTCACCCCTCCACTTT.

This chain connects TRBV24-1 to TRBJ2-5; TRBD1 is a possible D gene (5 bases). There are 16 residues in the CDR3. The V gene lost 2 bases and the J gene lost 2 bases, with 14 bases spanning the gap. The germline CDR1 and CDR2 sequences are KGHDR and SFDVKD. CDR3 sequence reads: CATSDSGLGKQETQYF. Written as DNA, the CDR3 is TGTGCCACCAGTGATTCAGGGCTGGGAAAGCAAGAGACCCAGTACTTC.

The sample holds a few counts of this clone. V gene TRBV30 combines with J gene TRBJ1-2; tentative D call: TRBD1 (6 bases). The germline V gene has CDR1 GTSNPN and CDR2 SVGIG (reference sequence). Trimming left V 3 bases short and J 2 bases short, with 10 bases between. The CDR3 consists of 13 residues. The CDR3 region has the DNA TGTGCCTGGAGCGGACAGTCCAACTATGGCTACACCTTC. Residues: CAWSGQSNYGYTF.

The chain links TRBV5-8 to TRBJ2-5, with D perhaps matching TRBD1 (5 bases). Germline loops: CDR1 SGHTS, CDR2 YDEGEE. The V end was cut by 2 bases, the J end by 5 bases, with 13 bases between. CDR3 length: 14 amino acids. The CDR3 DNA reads TGTGCCAGCAGCTTACAGGCCCCCGGGGAGACCCAGTACTTC. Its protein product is CASSLQAPGETQYF.

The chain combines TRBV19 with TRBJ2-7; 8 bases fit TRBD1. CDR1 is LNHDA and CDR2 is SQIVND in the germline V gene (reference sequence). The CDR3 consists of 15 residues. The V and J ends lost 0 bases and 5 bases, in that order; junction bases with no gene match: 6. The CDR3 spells CASSIEDGQGHEQYF. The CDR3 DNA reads TGTGCCAGTAGTATAGAGGATGGACAGGGCCACGAGCAGTACTTC. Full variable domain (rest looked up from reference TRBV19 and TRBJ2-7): DGGITQSPKYLFRKEGQNVTLSCEQNLNHDAMYWYRQDPGQGLRLIYYSQIVNDFQKGDIAEGYSVSREKKESFPLTVTSAQKNPTAFYLCASSIEDGQGHEQYFGPGTRLTVT.

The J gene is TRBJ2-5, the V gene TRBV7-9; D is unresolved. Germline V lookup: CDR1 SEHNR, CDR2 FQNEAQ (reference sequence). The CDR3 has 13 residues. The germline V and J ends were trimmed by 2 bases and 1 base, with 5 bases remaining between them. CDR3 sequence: CASSLRGQETQYF. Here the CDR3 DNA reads TGTGCCAGCAGCTTACGAGGCCAAGAGACCCAGTACTTC. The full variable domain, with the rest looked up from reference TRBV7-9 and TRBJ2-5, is DTGVSQNPRHKITKRGQNVTFRCDPISEHNRLYWYRQTLGQGPEFLTYFQNEAQLEKSRLLSDRFSAERPKGSFSTLEIQRTEQGDSAMYLCASSLRGQETQYFGPGTRLLVL.

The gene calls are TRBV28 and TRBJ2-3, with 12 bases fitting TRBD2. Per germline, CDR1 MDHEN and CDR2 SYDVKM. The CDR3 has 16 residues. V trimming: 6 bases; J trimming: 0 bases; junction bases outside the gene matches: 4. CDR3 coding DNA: TGTGCCAGCAGCGACGGGACTAGCGGGAGCACAGATACGCAGTATTTT. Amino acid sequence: CASSDGTSGSTDTQYF.

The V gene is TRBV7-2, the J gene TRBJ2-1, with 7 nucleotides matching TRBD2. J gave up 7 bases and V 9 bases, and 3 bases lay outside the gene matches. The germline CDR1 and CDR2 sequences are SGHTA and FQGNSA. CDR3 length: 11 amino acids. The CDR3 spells CASAGENEQFF. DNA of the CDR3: TGTGCCAGTGCGGGGGAGAATGAGCAGTTCTTC.

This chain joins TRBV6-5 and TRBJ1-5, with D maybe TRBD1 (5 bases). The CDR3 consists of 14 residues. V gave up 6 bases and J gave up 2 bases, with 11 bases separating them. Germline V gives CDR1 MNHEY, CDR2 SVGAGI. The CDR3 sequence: CASRLGGGNQPQHF. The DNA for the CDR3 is TGTGCCAGCAGACTCGGGGGGGGCAATCAGCCCCAGCATTTT.

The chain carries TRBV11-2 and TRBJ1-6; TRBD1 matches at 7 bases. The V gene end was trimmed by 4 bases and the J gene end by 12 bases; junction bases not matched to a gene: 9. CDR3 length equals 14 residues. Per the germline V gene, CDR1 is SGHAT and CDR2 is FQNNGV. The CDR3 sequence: CASSSDRARGPLHF. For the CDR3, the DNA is TGTGCCAGCAGCTCCGACAGGGCCCGGGGACCCCTCCACTTT.

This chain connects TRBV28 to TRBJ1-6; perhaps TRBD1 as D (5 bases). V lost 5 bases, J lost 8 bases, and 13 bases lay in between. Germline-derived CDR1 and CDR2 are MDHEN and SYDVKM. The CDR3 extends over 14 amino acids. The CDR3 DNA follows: TGTGCCAGCAGTATGGGGTCAGGGTATTCACCCCTCCACTTT. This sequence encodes CASSMGSGYSPLHF.

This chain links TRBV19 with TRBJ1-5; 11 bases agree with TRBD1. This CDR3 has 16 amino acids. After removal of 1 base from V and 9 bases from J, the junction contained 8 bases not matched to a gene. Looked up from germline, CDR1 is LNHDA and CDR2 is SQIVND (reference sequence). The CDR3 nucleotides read TGTGCCAGTAGTATAGTAGGGGGGACAGGGGGTCGGCCCCAGCATTTT. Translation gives CASSIVGGTGGRPQHF.

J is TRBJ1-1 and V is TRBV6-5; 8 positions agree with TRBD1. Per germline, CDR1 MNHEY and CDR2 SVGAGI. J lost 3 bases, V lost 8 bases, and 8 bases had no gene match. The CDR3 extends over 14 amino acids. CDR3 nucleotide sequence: TGTGCCAGCGGGCCAGGGGGCTGGGACACTGAAGCTTTCTTT. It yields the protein CASGPGGWDTEAFF.

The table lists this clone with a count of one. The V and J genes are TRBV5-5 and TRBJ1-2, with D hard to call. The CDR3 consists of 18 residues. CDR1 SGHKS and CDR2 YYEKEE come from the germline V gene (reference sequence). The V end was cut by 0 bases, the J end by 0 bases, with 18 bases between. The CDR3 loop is CASSLGRAIRQANYGYTF. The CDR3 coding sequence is TGTGCCAGCAGCTTGGGAAGAGCTATCCGACAAGCTAACTATGGCTACACCTTC. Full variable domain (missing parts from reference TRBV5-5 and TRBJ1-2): DAGVTQSPTHLIKTRGQQVTLRCSPISGHKSVSWYQQVLGQGPQFIFQYYEKEERGRGNFPDRFSARQFPNYSSELNVNALLLGDSALYLCASSLGRAIRQANYGYTFGSGTRLTVV.

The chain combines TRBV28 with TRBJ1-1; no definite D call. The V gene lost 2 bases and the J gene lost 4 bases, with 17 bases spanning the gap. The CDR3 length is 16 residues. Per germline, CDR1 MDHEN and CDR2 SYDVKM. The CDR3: CASSLNPQWSGTEAFF. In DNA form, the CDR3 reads TGTGCCAGCAGTTTAAACCCCCAGTGGTCAGGCACTGAAGCTTTCTTT.

CDR3: CASSRAGRLNEQFF. Here the CDR3 DNA reads TGTGCCAGCAGCCGGGCAGGGCGTCTAAATGAGCAGTTCTTC. This chain uses TRBV3-1 (or the pseudogene TRBV3-2) with TRBJ2-1; possibly TRBD1 for D (5 bases). The CDR3 extends over 14 amino acids. Trimming shortened V by 4 bases and J by 7 bases, and 14 bases separated the two germline ends. The V gene's germline CDR1 is LGHDT and CDR2 YNNKEL (reference sequence).

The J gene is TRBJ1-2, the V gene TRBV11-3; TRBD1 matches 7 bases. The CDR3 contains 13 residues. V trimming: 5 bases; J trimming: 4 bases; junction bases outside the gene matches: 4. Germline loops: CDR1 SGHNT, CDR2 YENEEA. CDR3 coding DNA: TGTGCCAGCAGCCCCGGACAGGCCTATGGCTACACCTTC. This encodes CASSPGQAYGYTF.

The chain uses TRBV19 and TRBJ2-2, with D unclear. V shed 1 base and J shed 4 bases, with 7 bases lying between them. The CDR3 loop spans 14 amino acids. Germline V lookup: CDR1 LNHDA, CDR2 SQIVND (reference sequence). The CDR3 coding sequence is TGTGCCAGTAGTATAGGAGGAAGCACCGGGGAGCTGTTTTTT. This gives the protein CASSIGGSTGELFF.

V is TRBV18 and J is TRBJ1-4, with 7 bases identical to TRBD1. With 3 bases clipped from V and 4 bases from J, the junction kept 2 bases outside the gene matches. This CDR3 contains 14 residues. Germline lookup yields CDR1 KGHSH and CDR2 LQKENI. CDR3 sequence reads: CASSPGQRNEKLFF. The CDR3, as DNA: TGTGCCAGCTCACCGGGACAGCGTAATGAAAAACTGTTTTTT.

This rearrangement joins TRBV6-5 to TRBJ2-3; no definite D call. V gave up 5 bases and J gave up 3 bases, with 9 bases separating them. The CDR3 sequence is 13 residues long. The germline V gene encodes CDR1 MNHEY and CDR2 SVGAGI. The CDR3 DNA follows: TGTGCCAGCAGTCAGCGACTGACAGATACGCAGTATTTT. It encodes CASSQRLTDTQYF.

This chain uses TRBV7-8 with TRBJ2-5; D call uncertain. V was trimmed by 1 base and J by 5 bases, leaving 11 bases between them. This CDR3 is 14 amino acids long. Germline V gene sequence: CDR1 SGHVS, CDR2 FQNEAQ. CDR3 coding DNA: TGTGCCAGCAGCTTAGGGGCAGGCCGGGAGACCCAGTACTTC. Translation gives CASSLGAGRETQYF.

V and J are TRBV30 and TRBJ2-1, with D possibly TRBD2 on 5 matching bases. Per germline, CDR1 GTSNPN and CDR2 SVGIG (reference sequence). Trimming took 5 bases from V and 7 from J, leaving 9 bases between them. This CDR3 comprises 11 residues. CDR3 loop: CAWSTGNEQFF. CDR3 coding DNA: TGTGCCTGGTCAACGGGGAATGAGCAGTTCTTC.

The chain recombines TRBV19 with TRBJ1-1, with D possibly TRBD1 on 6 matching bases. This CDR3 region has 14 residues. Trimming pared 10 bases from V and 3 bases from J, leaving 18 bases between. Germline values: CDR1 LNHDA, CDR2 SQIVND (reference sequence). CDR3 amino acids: CATRETGGDTEAFF. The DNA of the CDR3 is TGTGCCACCAGGGAAACGGGGGGCGACACTGAAGCTTTCTTT.

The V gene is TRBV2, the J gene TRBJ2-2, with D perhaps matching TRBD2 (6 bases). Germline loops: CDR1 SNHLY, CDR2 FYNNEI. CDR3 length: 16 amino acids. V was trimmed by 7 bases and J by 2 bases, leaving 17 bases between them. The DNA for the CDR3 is TGTGCCAGCACTGCCCGGCGGGACGCTAACACCGGGGAGCTGTTTTTT. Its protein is CASTARRDANTGELFF.

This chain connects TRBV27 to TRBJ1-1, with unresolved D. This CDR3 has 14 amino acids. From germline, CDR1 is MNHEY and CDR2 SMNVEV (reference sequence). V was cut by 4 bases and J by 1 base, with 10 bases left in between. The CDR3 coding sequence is TGTGCCAGCAGTTCCCCTTATAGGAACACTGAAGCTTTCTTT. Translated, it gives CASSSPYRNTEAFF.

The CDR3 region is CASSEPHRGQDTQYF. The CDR3 nucleotides read TGTGCCAGCAGCGAGCCACACAGGGGGCAAGATACGCAGTATTTT. The V call is TRBV9, the J call TRBJ2-3, with TRBD1 matching 9 bases. The CDR3 sequence is 15 residues long. Trimming took 3 bases from V and 5 from J; bases not matched to a gene: 7. Germline CDR1 and CDR2: SGDLS and YYNGEE.